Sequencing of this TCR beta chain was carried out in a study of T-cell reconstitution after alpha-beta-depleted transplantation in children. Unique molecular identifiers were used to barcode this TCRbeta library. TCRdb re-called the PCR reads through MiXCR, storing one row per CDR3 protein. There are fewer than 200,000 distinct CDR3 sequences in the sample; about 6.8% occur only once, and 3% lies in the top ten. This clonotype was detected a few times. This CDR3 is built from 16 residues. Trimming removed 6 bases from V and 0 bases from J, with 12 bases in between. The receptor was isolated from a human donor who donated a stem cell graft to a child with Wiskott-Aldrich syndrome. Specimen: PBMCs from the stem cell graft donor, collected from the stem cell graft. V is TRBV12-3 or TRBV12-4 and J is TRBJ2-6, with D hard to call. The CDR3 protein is CASSARRTSGANVLTF. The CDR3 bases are TGTGCCAGCAGCGCCCGGCGGACCTCTGGGGCCAACGTCCTGACTTTC.